What follows is one TCR beta chain and its context. This sample stems from a study of T cell responses to AZD1222 COVID-19 vaccine. The germline CDR1 and CDR2 sequences are LNHDA and SQIVND (reference sequence). Trimming pared 7 bases from V and 4 bases from J, leaving 16 bases between. CDR3 length: 14 residues. Repertoires were generated with immunoSEQ multiplex PCR, while TCRdb's copy carries only in-frame clones and drops some. The sample records 150,000 to 200,000 clones, around nine tenths being singletons. The chain employs TRBV19 and TRBJ2-5; D may be TRBD2 (5 bases). This clonotype originated in an adult who received the MenACWY meningococcal vaccine as a control. Sequencing was performed on peripheral blood, taken 28 days after the second dose of the MenACWY control vaccine. The CDR3 bases are TGTGCCAGTAAAGGGCCCGGGGTCCGAGAGACCCAGTACTTC. Amino acid sequence: CASKGPGVRETQYF.